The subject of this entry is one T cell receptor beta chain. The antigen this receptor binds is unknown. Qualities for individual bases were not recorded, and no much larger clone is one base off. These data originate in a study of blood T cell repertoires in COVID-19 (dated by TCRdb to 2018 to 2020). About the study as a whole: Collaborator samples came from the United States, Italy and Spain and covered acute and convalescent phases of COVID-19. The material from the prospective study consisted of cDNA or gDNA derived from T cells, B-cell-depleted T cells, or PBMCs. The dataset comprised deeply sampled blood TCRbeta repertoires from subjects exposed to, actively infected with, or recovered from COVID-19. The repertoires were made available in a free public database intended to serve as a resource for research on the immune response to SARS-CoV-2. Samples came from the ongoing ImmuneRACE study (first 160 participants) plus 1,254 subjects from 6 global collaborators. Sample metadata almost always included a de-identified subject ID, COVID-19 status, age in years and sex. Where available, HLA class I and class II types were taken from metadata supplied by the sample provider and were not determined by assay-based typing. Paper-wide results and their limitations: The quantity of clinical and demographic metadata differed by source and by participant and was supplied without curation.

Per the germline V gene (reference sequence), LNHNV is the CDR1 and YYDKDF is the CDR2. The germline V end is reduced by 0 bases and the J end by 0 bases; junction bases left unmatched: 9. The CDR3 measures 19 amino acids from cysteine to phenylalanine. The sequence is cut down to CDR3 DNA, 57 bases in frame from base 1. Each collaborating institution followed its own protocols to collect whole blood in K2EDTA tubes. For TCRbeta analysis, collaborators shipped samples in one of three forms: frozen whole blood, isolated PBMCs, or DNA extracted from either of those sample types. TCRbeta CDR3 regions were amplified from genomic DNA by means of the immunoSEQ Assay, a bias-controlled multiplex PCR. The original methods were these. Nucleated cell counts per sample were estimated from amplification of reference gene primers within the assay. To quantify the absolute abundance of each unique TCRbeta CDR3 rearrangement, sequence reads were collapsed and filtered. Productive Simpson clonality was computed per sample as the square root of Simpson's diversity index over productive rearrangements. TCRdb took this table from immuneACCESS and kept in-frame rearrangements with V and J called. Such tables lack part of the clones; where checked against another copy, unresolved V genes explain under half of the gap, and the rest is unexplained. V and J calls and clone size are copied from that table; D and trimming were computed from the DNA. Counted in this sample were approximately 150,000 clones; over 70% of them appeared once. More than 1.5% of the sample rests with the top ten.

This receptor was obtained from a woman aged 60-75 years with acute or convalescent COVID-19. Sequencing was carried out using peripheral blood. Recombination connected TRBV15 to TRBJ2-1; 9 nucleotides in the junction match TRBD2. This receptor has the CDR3 CATSRDYGGRALSYNEQFF. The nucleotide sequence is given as TGTGCCACCAGCAGAGATTATGGCGGGAGGGCTCTCTCCTACAATGAGCAGTTCTTC.